Here is one T cell receptor (beta chain) with its context. This clone was detected only a few times. This clone's antigen is unknown. The input lacks base qualities; no much larger clone sits a single base away. The time point label of this sample denotes: baseline before first vaccination. The vaccinee samples were drawn from two UK trials, COV001 and COV002, one of which was a single-blind randomized controlled phase 2/3 trial testing AZD1222 (ChAdOx1 nCoV-19) in healthy adults. Trial participant PBMC samples were collected at day 0 and day 28 after the second dose for TCRbeta chain sequencing. This record comes from a study of T cell responses to AZD1222 COVID-19 vaccine (dated by TCRdb to about 2021). Regarding the complete study: AZD1222 recipients given second doses at about 4 weeks or at about 12 weeks were pooled, since spike-specific TCR depth and breadth were not found to differ between the two schedules. TCR sequencing covered 230 or so trial participants: 200 to 210 given two doses of AZD1222 and about 26 given two doses of MenACWY control vaccine. Trial participants were enrolled by age into 18-55, 56-69 and 70-plus year subgroups, with about 150, 28 and 57 TCR-sequenced participants respectively.

V has 4 bases trimmed and J has 4 bases trimmed; junction bases matching no gene number 9. From cysteine to phenylalanine, the CDR3 is 15 amino acids long. Solely the CDR3 DNA is kept, with 45 bases framed from the first base. The germline V gene provides CDR1 SGHRS and CDR2 YFSETQ. The CDR3 regions of human TCRbeta chains were subjected to immunosequencing. In the paper's pipeline: TCRs in the repertoires were compared against a reference library of SARS-CoV-2-specific TCRs that had been generated with the MIRA antigen-specificity platform. Breadth was defined as the fraction of unique TCRs that were SARS-CoV-2-associated. Depth was defined as the fraction of total T cells that were SARS-CoV-2-associated. Using the MIRA data, every spike-specific TCR was mapped to the spike region that the TCR reacted to and assigned to either a CD4 or a CD8 class. Log10-transformed breadth and depth values were compared by one-way ANOVA with Sidak's multiple comparisons tests. Imported from immuneACCESS, the table was reduced by TCRdb to in-frame sequences with V and J called. These copies leave out some clones; in studies compared against another copy, an unresolved V gene accounts for under half, and the cause of the remainder is not known. The V and J calls and clone size were taken over from that table, and D and trimming were inferred from the DNA. A total of 55,000 to 70,000 clones appear in this sample, about four fifths of them only once. 9.5% to 13% of the sample comes from the top ten.

What the authors observed across the whole study: Most participants were white British and females outnumbered males, and the authors suggested that clonal diversity may have been underestimated. Epitopes outside the regions mutated in the B.1.351 and B.1.1.7 variants were reportedly recognized by nearly half of the unique spike-specific TCRs. In the small 56-69-year group, the increase in depth fell short of significance, most likely because of low power. A significant rise in spike-specific TCR breadth and depth was observed after two AZD1222 doses relative to day 0 and relative to MenACWY recipients. Conclusions about previously exposed vaccinees were limited because only six AZD1222 recipients were SARS-CoV-2 seropositive at baseline. Vaccine-associated CD4 TCRs spanned the whole spike protein, with dominant responses in regions 160-218 and 743-854. Because no samples from the day 14 peak response were available, repertoires could be characterized only after the peak T cell response.

This specimen consisted of peripheral blood, obtained on day 0 of AZD1222 vaccination. The chain couples TRBV5-1 to TRBJ2-5, and 8 junctional nucleotides match TRBD1. The TCR comes from an adult in good health. The CDR3 region: CASSPYPGGPETQYF. The nucleotides are TGCGCCAGCAGCCCCTACCCAGGGGGCCCAGAGACCCAGTACTTC.